This T cell receptor beta chain was identified in a study of vaccination effects on CD4 cells after COVID-19. The study's findings and limits: Common cold coronaviruses were cross-recognized by only 1 of 255 vaccine-induced clones in healthy vaccinees. Substantial clonal contraction characterized both infection- and vaccine-induced clones late after vaccination.

As for this clone: Its antigen is not known.

Only in-frame clones appear in the TCRdb table, and some are missing; sequencing was by immunoSEQ multiplex PCR. This table holds under 55,000 clones, more than 75% found once. Trimming took off 3 bases at V and 4 bases at J, with 16 bases between the two ends. The germline V gene has CDR1 SGHRS and CDR2 YFSETQ. The CDR3 covers 15 residues. Ahead of sequencing, the ViraFEST assay grew antigen-specific CD4+ T cells using viral peptide pools. On roughly day 9 of culture, CD4+ T cells were separated out. People in the vaccine group had not been infected with SARS-CoV-2 before, and their nucleocapsid antibodies were negative. They grew some 2 million PBMC in each well, adding 8.5 to 10 IU/ml IL-2 and 10 ug/ml peptides.

This TCR derives from a human donor who received a COVID-19 vaccine. This material consisted of CD4+ T cells from PBMCs cultured with HCoV-OC43 spike peptides, taken before COVID-19 vaccination. Indicated subset: HCoV-OC43 spike overlapping peptide pool stimulation. V usage is TRBV5-1 and J usage is TRBJ2-5, with D possibly TRBD1 on 6 matching bases. CDR3 residues: CASSYLQGPGETQYF. CDR3 in DNA: TGCGCCAGCAGCTACTTACAGGGCCCCGGAGAGACCCAGTACTTC.